A single sample gave rise to the 23 T cell receptor beta chains below, sequenced in a study of control samples from healthy donors and cancer patients. Using immunoSEQ multiplex PCR, the repertoire was profiled, and TCRdb retains in-frame clones only, with some absent. The table records over 150,000 clones, about 90% of them present only once. Sample: blood. The receptors come from a woman between 40 and 50 years old in good health.

The rearrangement uses TRBV9 and TRBJ2-3; D ambiguous. Germline V gene sequence: CDR1 SGDLS, CDR2 YYNGEE. The CDR3 is made up of 13 amino acids. V gave up 4 bases and J gave up 6 bases, with 12 bases separating them. The CDR3 loop is CASSIQELDTQYF. The CDR3 DNA reads as TGTGCCAGCAGCATCCAGGAGTTGGATACGCAGTATTTT.

The chain employs TRBV9 and TRBJ2-1, with 8 bases aligning to TRBD2. This CDR3 is 19 amino acids long. V was pared by 4 bases and J by 2 bases, with 17 bases of the junction left unmatched. CDR1 is SGDLS, CDR2 YYNGEE, per germline. CDR3 DNA: TGTGCCAGCAGCCTATTGGGGACTCTAAGCGGGGGAGCCTACAATGAGCAGTTCTTC. It encodes CASSLLGTLSGGAYNEQFF.

CDR3 nucleotide sequence: TGTGCCATCAGTGCCACACGACAGGGGACGAACACCGGGGAGCTGTTTTTT. The encoded protein is CAISATRQGTNTGELFF. This chain connects TRBV10-3 to TRBJ2-2, with TRBD1 identical over 8 bases. Germline CDR1 is ENHRY and CDR2 is SYGVKD. Germline trimming cut 4 bases from V and 0 bases from J; bases unmatched to any gene: 7. The CDR3 totals 17 residues.

The rearrangement joins TRBV5-6 to TRBJ2-7; 8 bases line up with TRBD1. Trimming at V came to 7 bases and at J to 2 bases, leaving 5 bases not matched to a gene. This CDR3 has 13 residues. Germline CDR1 reads SGHDT; CDR2 reads YYEEEE. The CDR3 sequence is CASRPGGTYEQYF. In DNA form, the CDR3 reads TGTGCCAGCCGCCCAGGGGGCACCTACGAGCAGTACTTC. Full variable domain (missing parts from reference TRBV5-6 and TRBJ2-7): DAGVTQSPTHLIKTRGQQVTLRCSPKSGHDTVSWYQQALGQGPQFIFQYYEEEERQRGNFPDRFSGHQFPNYSSELNVNALLLGDSALYLCASRPGGTYEQYFGPGTRLTVT.

V is TRBV4-1 and J is TRBJ1-2, with D possibly TRBD1 on 5 matching bases. Between the trimmed V and J ends, which lost 2 bases and 0 bases, there was a span of 13 bases. Looked up from germline, CDR1 is MGHRA and CDR2 is YSYEKL. This CDR3 is built from 16 residues. The CDR3 DNA sequence: TGCGCCAGCAGCCAACCCCTCCTGGGGGCTAACTATGGCTACACCTTC. It translates to CASSQPLLGANYGYTF.

The gene calls are TRBV19 and TRBJ2-7, with TRBD1 as a possible D gene (6 bases). Per the germline V gene, CDR1 is LNHDA and CDR2 is SQIVND (reference sequence). The V end lost 4 bases, the J end lost 3 bases, and 13 bases lay between the germline ends. The length of the CDR3 is 14 residues. The chain's CDR3 is CASSKQGLGYEQYF. The CDR3 DNA reads as TGTGCCAGTAGTAAACAGGGTCTGGGCTACGAGCAGTACTTC. The full variable domain, its missing parts supplied by reference TRBV19 and TRBJ2-7, is DGGITQSPKYLFRKEGQNVTLSCEQNLNHDAMYWYRQDPGQGLRLIYYSQIVNDFQKGDIAEGYSVSREKKESFPLTVTSAQKNPTAFYLCASSKQGLGYEQYFGPGTRLTVT.

The rearrangement links TRBV5-4 to TRBJ1-1; a weak D match, TRBD1 (6 bases). This CDR3 is built from 14 residues. In germline, CDR1 is SGHNT, CDR2 YYREEE (reference sequence). V was pared by 2 bases and J by 1 base, with 9 bases between. The CDR3 reads CASSFTGSNTEAFF. The CDR3 bases are TGTGCCAGCAGCTTTACAGGGTCGAACACTGAAGCTTTCTTT. The entire variable domain, with the rest obtained from reference TRBV5-4 and TRBJ1-1, is as follows: ETGVTQSPTHLIKTRGQQVTLRCSSQSGHNTVSWYQQALGQGPQFIFQYYREEENGRGNFPPRFSGLQFPNYSSELNVNALELDDSALYLCASSFTGSNTEAFFGQGTRLTVV.

Written as DNA, the CDR3 is TGTGCCAGCTCACCACCGGGACATTCAGTTATGGGAAACACCATATATTTT. Residues: CASSPPGHSVMGNTIYF. This chain connects TRBV18 to TRBJ1-3, with D maybe TRBD1 (6 bases). This CDR3 has 17 residues. Trimming stripped 0 bases from V and 4 bases from J, with 16 bases between. Germline CDR1 KGHSH, CDR2 LQKENI.

This clone was found once. V and J are TRBV5-6 and TRBJ2-7, with a possible D match to TRBD1 (5 bases). The CDR3 length is 14 residues. The germline V gene encodes CDR1 SGHDT and CDR2 YYEEEE. With 0 bases removed from V and 6 bases from J, the gap between germline ends came to 13 bases. CDR3 protein: CASSLGGWFGEQYF. The CDR3 DNA is TGTGCCAGCAGCTTGGGGGGCTGGTTTGGCGAGCAGTACTTC.

The gene calls are TRBV5-6 and TRBJ2-7; D call uncertain. V lost 0 bases and J 4 bases, leaving 11 bases between the germline ends. Germline V gene data show CDR1 as SGHDT and CDR2 as YYEEEE. This CDR3 comprises 14 residues. DNA of the CDR3: TGTGCCAGCAGCTTGGCCTCTACAGCTTACGAGCAGTACTTC. Its translation: CASSLASTAYEQYF. Drawing the rest from reference TRBV5-6 and TRBJ2-7, the complete variable domain is DAGVTQSPTHLIKTRGQQVTLRCSPKSGHDTVSWYQQALGQGPQFIFQYYEEEERQRGNFPDRFSGHQFPNYSSELNVNALLLGDSALYLCASSLASTAYEQYFGPGTRLTVT.

This rearrangement joins TRBV5-6 to TRBJ1-2, with no clear D. CDR1 and CDR2 (germline): SGHDT, YYEEEE. V was shortened by 3 bases and J by 1 base, with 13 bases between the two germline ends. The CDR3 sequence is 15 residues long. CDR3 sequence reads: CASSSRNVINYGYTF. The DNA of the CDR3 is TGTGCCAGCAGCTCGAGAAACGTTATTAACTATGGCTACACCTTC.

The chain couples TRBV6-5 to TRBJ1-2; 7 bases fit TRBD1. V lost 6 bases and J lost 5; bases outside the gene matches: 6. From germline, CDR1 is MNHEY and CDR2 SVGAGI. The CDR3 contains 13 residues. The CDR3 region has the DNA TGTGCCAGCAGCCCGACAGGGCGTTATGGCTACACCTTC. Translating gives CASSPTGRYGYTF.

The chain recombines TRBV18 with TRBJ1-2; D not certain. In germline, CDR1 is KGHSH, CDR2 LQKENI. This CDR3 comprises 13 residues. V was cut by 3 bases and J by 6 bases, with 11 bases left in between. CDR3 DNA sequence: TGTGCCAGCTCACCGGGCGCCGGGGATGGCTACACCTTC. It specifies CASSPGAGDGYTF.

The chain recombines TRBV5-1 with TRBJ2-2; 10 nucleotides line up with TRBD2. The V gene's germline CDR1 is SGHRS and CDR2 YFSETQ. With 4 bases clipped from V and 5 bases from J, the junction kept 8 bases outside the gene matches. This CDR3 has 16 residues. CDR3 in DNA: TGCGCCAGCAGCCTGCGACTAGCGGGTGGAACCGGGGAGCTGTTTTTT. This gives the protein CASSLRLAGGTGELFF. Variable domain in full (rest from reference TRBV5-1 and TRBJ2-2): KAGVTQTPRYLIKTRGQQVTLSCSPISGHRSVSWYQQTPGQGLQFLFEYFSETQRNKGNFPGRFSGRQFSNSRSEMNVSTLELGDSALYLCASSLRLAGGTGELFFGEGSRLTVL.

This chain connects TRBV6-1 to TRBJ2-7, with 7 bases lining up with TRBD2. CDR1 and CDR2 (germline): MNHNS, SASEGT. This CDR3 comprises 15 residues. Losses at the gene ends were 3 bases for V and 0 bases for J; bases not matched to a gene: 5. The CDR3 DNA sequence: TGTGCCAGCAGTGAGCTCGGGGGGATCTCCTACGAGCAGTACTTC. Amino acids: CASSELGGISYEQYF.

The table lists this clone with a count of one. This sequence joins TRBV6-5 and TRBJ1-2; possibly TRBD1 for D (5 bases). The germline gives CDR1 MNHEY, CDR2 SVGAGI. V was shortened by 7 bases and J by 2 bases, with 17 bases between the two germline ends. The CDR3 consists of 15 residues. CDR3 sequence: CASTQRGGLNYGYTF. CDR3 coding DNA: TGTGCCAGCACCCAAAGGGGCGGATTGAACTATGGCTACACCTTC.

J is TRBJ2-7 and V is TRBV6-5; no clear D. Deletions cut 2 bases from V and 2 bases from J, with 10 bases between. CDR1 and CDR2 (germline): MNHEY, SVGAGI. This CDR3 has 14 residues. CDR3 sequence (DNA): TGTGCCAGCAGTTACACGTGGGAACCCTACGAGCAGTACTTC. It codes for CASSYTWEPYEQYF.

CDR3 DNA sequence: TGCGCCAGCAGCTTGGGTACGGGAGAGAGCTATGGCTACACCTTC. It codes for CASSLGTGESYGYTF. This chain connects TRBV5-1 to TRBJ1-2; D remains ambiguous. Trimming removed 0 bases at V and 4 bases at J, with 13 bases between. CDR1 and CDR2 (germline): SGHRS, YFSETQ. The CDR3 has 15 amino acids. Full variable domain (remainder filled in from reference TRBV5-1 and TRBJ1-2): KAGVTQTPRYLIKTRGQQVTLSCSPISGHRSVSWYQQTPGQGLQFLFEYFSETQRNKGNFPGRFSGRQFSNSRSEMNVSTLELGDSALYLCASSLGTGESYGYTFGSGTRLTVV.

J is TRBJ1-1 and V is TRBV2; unclear D gene. CDR1 is SNHLY and CDR2 is FYNNEI in the germline V gene. The CDR3 length is 13 residues. Trimming pared 9 bases from V and 3 bases from J, leaving 14 bases between. CDR3 sequence (DNA): TGTGCCAGGTGGACGGGAGTAGACACTGAAGCTTTCTTT. Its translation: CARWTGVDTEAFF.

This clone appeared a few times. Other DNA sequences in this specimen translate into the identical CDR3. This chain connects TRBV28 to TRBJ2-7; a weak D match, TRBD1 (6 bases). The CDR3 is 17 amino acids. Per the germline V gene, CDR1 is MDHEN and CDR2 is SYDVKM. Trimming cost V 4 bases and J 3 bases, with 22 bases left between them. The CDR3 here is CASSSQSLQGLLYEQYF. The CDR3 DNA reads as TGTGCCAGCAGTTCCCAATCGTTACAGGGATTGCTCTACGAGCAGTACTTC.

The chain combines TRBV5-6 with TRBJ2-3, with a weak D call TRBD1 (5 bases). The germline V gene encodes CDR1 SGHDT and CDR2 YYEEEE. V was cut by 4 bases and J by 0 bases, with 12 bases left in between. The CDR3 has 15 amino acids. This CDR3 reads CASSQLTGSTDTQYF. CDR3 sequence (DNA): TGTGCCAGCAGCCAACTCACAGGTAGCACAGATACGCAGTATTTT. The variable domain in full, completed from reference TRBV5-6 and TRBJ2-3, reads DAGVTQSPTHLIKTRGQQVTLRCSPKSGHDTVSWYQQALGQGPQFIFQYYEEEERQRGNFPDRFSGHQFPNYSSELNVNALLLGDSALYLCASSQLTGSTDTQYFGPGTRLTVL.

This clone was observed a few times. This chain joins TRBV5-1 and TRBJ1-1; 7 bases match TRBD1. The V and J ends lost 4 bases and 4 bases, in that order; junction bases with no gene match: 4. CDR3 length: 13 residues. Germline-derived CDR1 and CDR2 are SGHRS and YFSETQ. Here the CDR3 DNA reads TGCGCCAGCAGCGGAACAGGGGCCACTGAAGCTTTCTTT. Its protein product is CASSGTGATEAFF.

The V and J genes are TRBV5-1 and TRBJ2-1; D unclear. Germline CDR1 SGHRS, CDR2 YFSETQ. The CDR3 has 13 residues. V was clipped by 3 bases and J by 5 bases, with 9 bases between them. CDR3 amino acids: CASSSPLHNEQFF. Here the CDR3 DNA reads TGCGCCAGCAGCTCCCCGCTCCACAATGAGCAGTTCTTC.